This is a list of T cell receptor beta chains from one sample in a study of blood T cell repertoires in COVID-19. Repertoires were generated with immunoSEQ multiplex PCR, while TCRdb's copy carries only in-frame clones and drops some. This sample carries about 80,000 clones, over 70% of them seen once, and the ten largest clones take more than 15%. The sequenced material came from peripheral blood. The receptors originated from a human donor in a cohort sampled during active COVID-19. Each CDR3 is given with its conserved first and last residue. D genes are given only for firm matches. Clone sizes are given selectively: once, few, many, or a class where the clone is expanded.

d_gene	abundance	j_gene	v_gene	CDR3nt	CDR3aa
.	.	TRBJ1-2	TRBV10-3	TGTGCCATCAGTGAGTCGGGAGGTTGGGGTGGCTACACCTTC	CAISESGGWGGYTF
.	.	TRBJ2-7	TRBV5-6	TGTGCCAGCAGCTTGTCCAGGGGCCTACCCTACGAGCAGTACTTC	CASSLSRGLPYEQYF
TRBD2	.	TRBJ2-5	TRBV5-1	TGCGCCAGCAGCCAGGACGAGCGGGGGTACCAAGAGACCCAGTACTTC	CASSQDERGYQETQYF
.	.	TRBJ1-2	TRBV6-2/TRBV6-3	TGTGCCAGCAGTTACTCGGAGGGCTCTGGCTACACCTTC	CASSYSEGSGYTF
.	.	TRBJ1-1	TRBV5-1	TGCGCCAGCAGCTTGGGAGGCAGTGTGAACACTGAAGCTTTCTTT	CASSLGGSVNTEAFF
.	.	TRBJ2-6	TRBV24-1	TGTGCCACCAGTGGCCGCCCCGACAGAGTCTCTGGGGCCAACGTCCTGACTTTC	CATSGRPDRVSGANVLTF
TRBD2	.	TRBJ2-3	TRBV7-2	TGTGCCAGCAGCATGCCTCGCGGGAGGGCAATAGTGACAGATACGCAGTATTTT	CASSMPRGRAIVTDTQYF
TRBD1	.	TRBJ2-7	TRBV5-1	TGCGCCAGCAGCGAACCGGGACAGGGGGCCTACGAGCAGTACTTC	CASSEPGQGAYEQYF
.	.	TRBJ2-3	TRBV6-5	TGTGCCAGCAGTTACACGCTAGCTGATACGCAGTATTTT	CASSYTLADTQYF
.	.	TRBJ2-5	TRBV21-1	TGTGCCAGCAGCAAAAGGAGGGCTAGCGGGGCCGGAGAGACCCAGTACTTC	CASSKRRASGAGETQYF
TRBD1	.	TRBJ2-3	TRBV5-1	TGCGCCAGCAGCTGGACAGGCGCAGATACGCAGTATTTT	CASSWTGADTQYF
TRBD1	few	TRBJ2-2	TRBV5-5	TGTGCCAGCAGCTTTGAAACAGGGGGCACCGGGGAGCTGTTTTTT	CASSFETGGTGELFF
TRBD1	.	TRBJ1-2	TRBV5-6	TGTGCCAGCAGCAAGAAAGGGACAGGGTCTGGCTATGGCTACACCTTC	CASSKKGTGSGYGYTF
.	.	TRBJ2-7	TRBV25-1	TGTGCCAGCAGTGCCCAATGGGACTCCCCAACCTACGAGCAGTACTTC	CASSAQWDSPTYEQYF
.	.	TRBJ2-7	TRBV3-1/TRBV3-2	TGTGCCAGCAGCCGTACAGGTGCTACCTACGAGCAGTACTTC	CASSRTGATYEQYF
.	few	TRBJ1-6	TRBV5-4	TGTGCCAGCAGCTTGAGGGGAAATAATTCACCCCTCCACTTT	CASSLRGNNSPLHF
TRBD2	.	TRBJ2-4	TRBV6-6	TGTGCCACTAGCGGGATCGCCAAAAACATTCAGTACTTC	CATSGIAKNIQYF
TRBD1	few	TRBJ2-1	TRBV6-2/TRBV6-3	TGTGCCAGCAGTTACGTGGACAGGGGGCCGGATGAGCAGTTCTTC	CASSYVDRGPDEQFF
.	.	TRBJ1-1	TRBV2	TGTGCCAGCAGGTGGAACAGCATGAACACTGAAGCTTTCTTT	CASRWNSMNTEAFF
TRBD2	.	TRBJ2-2	TRBV30	TGTGCCCGCGGACTAGCGTCTGGGGAGCTGTTTTTT	CARGLASGELFF
TRBD2	.	TRBJ2-1	TRBV19	TGTGCCAGTAGTATCCAACCTAGCGGAGATTACAATGAGCAGTTCTTC	CASSIQPSGDYNEQFF
.	.	TRBJ2-1	TRBV19	TGTGCCAGTAGTCGGACAGACTACAATGAGCAGTTCTTC	CASSRTDYNEQFF
TRBD1	.	TRBJ1-2	TRBV29-1	TGCAGCGTCATACAGGGGCCCCCAGGTGGCTACACCTTC	CSVIQGPPGGYTF
.	.	TRBJ2-7	TRBV7-2	TGTGCCAGCAGCCCGAACGGCTACGAGCAGTACTTC	CASSPNGYEQYF
.	.	TRBJ2-7	TRBV6-2/TRBV6-3	TGTGCCAGCAGTTACCCCGGACAGTCAAGACAGTACTTC	CASSYPGQSRQYF
TRBD1	.	TRBJ1-2	TRBV7-9	TGTGCCAGCAGCCTGGGGACAGATGGCTACACCTTC	CASSLGTDGYTF
.	few	TRBJ1-2	TRBV14	TGTGCCAGCAGCCAAGATAACGGGAGACGAGGCTACACCTTC	CASSQDNGRRGYTF